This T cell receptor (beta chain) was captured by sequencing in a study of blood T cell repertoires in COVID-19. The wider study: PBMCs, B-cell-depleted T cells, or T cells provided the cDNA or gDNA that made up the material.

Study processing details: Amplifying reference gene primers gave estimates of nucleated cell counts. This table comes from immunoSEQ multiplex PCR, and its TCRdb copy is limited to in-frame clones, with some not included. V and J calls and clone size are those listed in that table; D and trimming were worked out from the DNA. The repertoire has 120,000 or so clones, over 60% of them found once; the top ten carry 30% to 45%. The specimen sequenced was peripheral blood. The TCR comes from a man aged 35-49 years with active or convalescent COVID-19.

In nucleotides, the CDR3 is TGTGCCAGCAGCTTAAGCGGCAGTGGCCCGTATGGCTACACCTTC. Its translation: CASSLSGSGPYGYTF. V and J are TRBV7-8 and TRBJ1-2; no clear D. This CDR3 is built from 15 residues. Germline V gene data show CDR1 as SGHVS and CDR2 as FQNEAQ. Between the trimmed V and J ends, which lost 2 bases and 5 bases, there was a span of 15 bases.